What follows is one T cell receptor beta chain and its context. What it binds is not known. At one end the junction does not follow the germline gene, possibly because of a read error. This record belongs to a study of T cell responses to AZD1222 COVID-19 vaccine. Broader study findings: Donors were chiefly white British, with a greater number of females, and clonal diversity was perhaps underestimated. Elevations in Spike-specific TCR breadth and depth followed administration of two AZD1222 doses. No repertoire was sampled before or during the peak T cell response, only after it. In the spike-specific TCR repertoire, nearly half reportedly target unmutated variant regions.

Method: immunoSEQ multiplex PCR; TCRdb's copy keeps in-frame clones and lacks some. The sample lists some 92,000 clones, under 95% occurring once. Per the germline V gene, CDR1 is MNHNY and CDR2 is SVGAGI (reference sequence). CDR3 length: 14 residues. The V gene is TRBV6-6, the J gene TRBJ1-4, with 7 positions matching TRBD1. Sequenced material: peripheral blood, taken on day 0 of MenACWY control vaccination. The sequence derives from an adult in good health. CDR3 sequence reads: CASRYSQGREKLFF. The CDR3 DNA sequence: TGTGCCAGCAGATACTCACAGGGGCGGGAAAAACTGTTTTTT.